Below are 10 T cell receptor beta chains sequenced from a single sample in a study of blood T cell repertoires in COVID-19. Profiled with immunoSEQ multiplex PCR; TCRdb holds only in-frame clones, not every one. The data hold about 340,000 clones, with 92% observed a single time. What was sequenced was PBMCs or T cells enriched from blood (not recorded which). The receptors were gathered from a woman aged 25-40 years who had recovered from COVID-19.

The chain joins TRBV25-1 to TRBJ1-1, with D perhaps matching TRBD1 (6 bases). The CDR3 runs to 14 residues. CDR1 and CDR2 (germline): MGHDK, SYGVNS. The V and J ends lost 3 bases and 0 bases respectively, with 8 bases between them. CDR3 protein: CASSDRGLNTEAFF. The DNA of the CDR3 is TGTGCCAGCAGTGACAGGGGACTGAACACTGAAGCTTTCTTT.

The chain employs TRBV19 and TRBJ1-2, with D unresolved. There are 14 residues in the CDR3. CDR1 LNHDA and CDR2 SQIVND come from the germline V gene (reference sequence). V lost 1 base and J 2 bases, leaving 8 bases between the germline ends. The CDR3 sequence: CASSIATSNYGYTF. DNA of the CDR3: TGTGCCAGTAGTATAGCGACATCCAACTATGGCTACACCTTC.

The CDR3 DNA reads as TGCGCCAGCAGCATCACCGGGACAGGAACCTACGAGCAGTACTTC. Translation: CASSITGTGTYEQYF. This rearrangement joins TRBV4-1 to TRBJ2-7, with 8 positions matching TRBD1. Germline assignment: CDR1 MGHRA and CDR2 YSYEKL. The CDR3 has 15 amino acids. V dropped 5 bases and J dropped 2; count of bases not matched to a gene: 8.

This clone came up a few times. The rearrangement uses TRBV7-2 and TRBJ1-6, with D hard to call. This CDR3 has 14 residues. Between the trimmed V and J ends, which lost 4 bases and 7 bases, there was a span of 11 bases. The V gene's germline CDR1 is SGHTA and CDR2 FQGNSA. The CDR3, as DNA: TGTGCCAGCAGCTGGAGGGCGGGGAATTCACCCCTCCACTTT. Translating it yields CASSWRAGNSPLHF.

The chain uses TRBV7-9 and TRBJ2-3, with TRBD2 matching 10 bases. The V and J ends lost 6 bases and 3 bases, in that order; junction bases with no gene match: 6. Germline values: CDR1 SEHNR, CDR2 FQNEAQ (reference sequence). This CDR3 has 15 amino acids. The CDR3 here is CASSLLAGRTDTQYF. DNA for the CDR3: TGTGCCAGCAGTTTACTAGCGGGAAGAACAGATACGCAGTATTTT.

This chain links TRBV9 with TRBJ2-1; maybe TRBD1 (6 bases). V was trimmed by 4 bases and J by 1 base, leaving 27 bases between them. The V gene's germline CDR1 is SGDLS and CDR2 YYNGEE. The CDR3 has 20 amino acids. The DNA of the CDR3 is TGTGCCAGCAGCCCTAACTTGGTCGCGAATACCAGGGGATCCTACAATGAGCAGTTCTTC. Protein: CASSPNLVANTRGSYNEQFF.

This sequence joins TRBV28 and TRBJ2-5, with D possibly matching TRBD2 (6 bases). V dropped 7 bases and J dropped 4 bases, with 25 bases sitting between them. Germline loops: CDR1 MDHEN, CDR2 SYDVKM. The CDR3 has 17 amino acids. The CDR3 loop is CASTPGGAGSSRETQYF. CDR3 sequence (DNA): TGTGCCAGCACCCCCGGAGGGGCAGGGTCCTCGCGAGAGACCCAGTACTTC.

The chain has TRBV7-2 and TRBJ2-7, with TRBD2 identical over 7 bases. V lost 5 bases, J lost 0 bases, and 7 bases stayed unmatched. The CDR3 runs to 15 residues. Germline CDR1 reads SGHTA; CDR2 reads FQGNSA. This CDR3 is CASSVSGTTSYEQYF. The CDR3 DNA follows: TGTGCCAGCAGCGTCAGCGGGACTACCTCCTACGAGCAGTACTTC. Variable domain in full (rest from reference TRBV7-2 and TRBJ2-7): GAGVSQSPSNKVTEKGKDVELRCDPISGHTALYWYRQSLGQGLEFLIYFQGNSAPDKSGLPSDRFSAERTGGSVSTLTIQRTQQEDSAVYLCASSVSGTTSYEQYFGPGTRLTVT.

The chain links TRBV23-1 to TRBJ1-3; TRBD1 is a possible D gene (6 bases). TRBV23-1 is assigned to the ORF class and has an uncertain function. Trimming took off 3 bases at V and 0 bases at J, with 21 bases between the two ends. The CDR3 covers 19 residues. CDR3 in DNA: TGCGCCAGCAGTCAGCAAATCCGGGACATCGATTGCTCTGGAAACACCATATATTTT. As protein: CASSQQIRDIDCSGNTIYF.

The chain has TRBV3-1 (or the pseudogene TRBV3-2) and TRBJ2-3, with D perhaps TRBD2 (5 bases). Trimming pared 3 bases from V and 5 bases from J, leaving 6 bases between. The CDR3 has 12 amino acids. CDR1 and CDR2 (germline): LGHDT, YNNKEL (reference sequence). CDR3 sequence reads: CASSHGIDTQYF. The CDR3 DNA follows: TGTGCCAGCAGCCACGGGATAGATACGCAGTATTTT.